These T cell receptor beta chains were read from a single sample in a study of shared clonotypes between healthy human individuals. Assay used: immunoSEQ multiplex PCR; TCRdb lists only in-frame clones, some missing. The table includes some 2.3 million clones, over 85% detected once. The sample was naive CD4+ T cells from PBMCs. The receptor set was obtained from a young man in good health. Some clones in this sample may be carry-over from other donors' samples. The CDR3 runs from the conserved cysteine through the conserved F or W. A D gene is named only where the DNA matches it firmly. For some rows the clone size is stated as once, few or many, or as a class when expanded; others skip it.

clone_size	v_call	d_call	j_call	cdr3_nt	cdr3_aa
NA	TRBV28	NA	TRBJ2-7	TGTGCCAGCAGCACAGGGCCCTCCGGCGAGCAGTACTTC	CASSTGPSGEQYF
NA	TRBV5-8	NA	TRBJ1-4	TGTGCCAGCAGCTTGGGAAGTAGAGAGGAAAAACTGTTTTTT	CASSLGSREEKLFF
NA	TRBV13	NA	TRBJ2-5	TGTGCCAGCAGCCTAGAGGGGGGGCGCGGGGAGACCCAGTACTTC	CASSLEGGRGETQYF
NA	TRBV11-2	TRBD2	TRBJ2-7	TGTGCCAGCAGCTTAACTAGCGGAGGCCGGGTTTTCTTCGAGCAGTACTTC	CASSLTSGGRVFFEQYF
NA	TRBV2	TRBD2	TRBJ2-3	TGTGCCAGCAAGGAGCGGGAGAGAACAGATACGCAGTATTTT	CASKERERTDTQYF
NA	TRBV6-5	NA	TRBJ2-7	TGTGCCAGCACCACCGGGCCTACTAGCTCCTACGAGCAGTACTTC	CASTTGPTSSYEQYF
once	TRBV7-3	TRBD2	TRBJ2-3	TGTGCCAGCAGCCCGAAGACTCGGACTAGCGGGAGCACAGATACGCAGTATTTT	CASSPKTRTSGSTDTQYF
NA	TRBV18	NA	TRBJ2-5	TGTGCCAGCTCACTGGGGACTGAAGAGACCCAGTACTTC	CASSLGTEETQYF
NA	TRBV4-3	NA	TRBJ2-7	TGCGCCAGCAGCCAGCTGGGGTCATCAACCTACGAGCAGTACTTC	CASSQLGSSTYEQYF
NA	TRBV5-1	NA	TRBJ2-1	TGCGCCAGCAGCGTGAGTACTGGTTACAATGAGCAGTTCTTC	CASSVSTGYNEQFF
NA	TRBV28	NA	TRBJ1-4	TGTGCCAGCAGTTTAACCCTCCGGAATGAAAAACTGTTTTTT	CASSLTLRNEKLFF
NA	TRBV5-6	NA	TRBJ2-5	TGTGCCAGCAGTCCACGTACTAGCCTAGAGACCCAGTACTTC	CASSPRTSLETQYF
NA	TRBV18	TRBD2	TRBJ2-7	TGTGCCAGCTCACCAATGCGGGGGACTAAGGTGAGGGAGCAGTACTTC	CASSPMRGTKVREQYF
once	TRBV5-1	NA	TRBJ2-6	TGCGCCAGCAGCCTCCTCGGGGGAGTGGCAGGGGCCAACGTCCTGACTTTC	CASSLLGGVAGANVLTF
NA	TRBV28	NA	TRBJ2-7	TGTGCCAGCAGTCTGAACACAGGGATCTACGAGCAGTACTTC	CASSLNTGIYEQYF
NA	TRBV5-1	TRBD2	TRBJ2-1	TGCGCCAGCAGCTACACCAAGACTAGCGGGAGTTATGAGCAGTTCTTC	CASSYTKTSGSYEQFF
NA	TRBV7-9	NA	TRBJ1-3	TGTGCCAGCAGCTCAACTAGAACTCAGGGAAGGGGAAACACCATATATTTT	CASSSTRTQGRGNTIYF
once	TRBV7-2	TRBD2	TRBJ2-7	TGTGCCAGCAGCCCGAGAGGACTAGCGGATTACGAGCAGTACTTC	CASSPRGLADYEQYF
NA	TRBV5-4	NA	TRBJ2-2	TGTGCCACTAACTCACGATCGAACACCGGGGAGCTGTTTTTT	CATNSRSNTGELFF
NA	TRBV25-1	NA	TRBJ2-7	TGTGCCAGCAGTGCCGGAGGACGGTACGAGCAGTACTTC	CASSAGGRYEQYF
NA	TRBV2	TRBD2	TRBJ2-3	TGTGCCAGCAGCGGGACTAGCGGCACAGATACGCAGTATTTT	CASSGTSGTDTQYF
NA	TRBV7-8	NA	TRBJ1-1	TGTGCCACCCACGGTGGGGCTTCGAACACTGAAGCTTTCTTT	CATHGGASNTEAFF
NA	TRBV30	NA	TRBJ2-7	TGTGCCTGGACTCGGAATTACTACGAGCAGTACTTC	CAWTRNYYEQYF
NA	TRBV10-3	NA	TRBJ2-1	TGTGCCATCTCAGGGTCCGGCTACAATGAGCAGTTCTTC	CAISGSGYNEQFF
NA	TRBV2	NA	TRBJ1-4	TGTGCCAGCAGTGATAGGCGACAAATTCTGTTTTTT	CASSDRRQILFF
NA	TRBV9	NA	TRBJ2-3	TGTGCCAGCAGCGTATCAGGGATTACAGATACGCAGTATTTT	CASSVSGITDTQYF
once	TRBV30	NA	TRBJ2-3	TGTGCCTGGAGTGTATTGACAACGCAGTATTTT	CAWSVLTTQYF
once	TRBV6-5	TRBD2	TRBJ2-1	TGTGCCAGCAGTTACTCCTTTAGCGGGAGTCGCAATGAGCAGTTCTTC	CASSYSFSGSRNEQFF
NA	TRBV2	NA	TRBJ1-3	TGTGCCAGCAGCGCTTATAATCAGGGGACTGGAAACACCATATATTTT	CASSAYNQGTGNTIYF